These T cell receptor beta chains were read from a single sample in a study of CD4 T cells in relation to SARS-CoV-2 and coronaviruses. Their cognate antigens are unknown. Sequencing used immunoSEQ multiplex PCR; TCRdb keeps in-frame clones, though not all of them. The sample has tens of thousands of clones, over 65% seen once. Source material: CD4+ T cells from PBMCs, cultured in vitro. These receptor sequences come from a human donor in good health. CDR3s include the opening cysteine and the closing phenylalanine or tryptophan. Each record gives: D gene, J gene, clone size, V gene, CDR3 length, CDR3 DNA, CDR3 protein. D genes are given only for firm matches. A clone size is listed for some rows: how often the clone was seen (once, few, many), or a class if it is expanded.

>TRBD1|TRBJ1-4|NA|TRBV29-1|13
TGCAGCGTGTACGGGACAGAGAATGAAAAACTGTTTTTT
CSVYGTENEKLFF
>NA|TRBJ2-7|once|TRBV4-3|15
TGCGCCAGCAGCCAAGATCAGGGATTCCCCTTCGAGCAGTACTTC
CASSQDQGFPFEQYF
>TRBD1|TRBJ2-5|NA|TRBV5-4|14
TGTGCCAGCAGCTTGCAGACAGGGGACGAGACCCAGTACTTC
CASSLQTGDETQYF
>TRBD1|TRBJ1-3|NA|TRBV18|16
TGTGCCAGCTCACTCTCCGGGACAGTCTCTGGAAACACCATATATTTT
CASSLSGTVSGNTIYF
>TRBD1|TRBJ2-1|NA|TRBV5-6|16
TGTGCCAGCAGCTTGTTTGGGACAGGGCACTACAATGAGCAGTTCTTC
CASSLFGTGHYNEQFF
>NA|TRBJ2-2|NA|TRBV7-3|13
TGTGCCAGCAGCTCAGGTCCCACCGGGGAGCTGTTTTTT
CASSSGPTGELFF
>TRBD2|TRBJ2-7|NA|TRBV4-3|15
TGCGCCAGCAGCCAAGATAGCGGGAGCTCCTACGAGCAGTACTTC
CASSQDSGSSYEQYF
>NA|TRBJ2-5|NA|TRBV3-1/TRBV3-2|11
TGTGCCAGCAGCTTCCAAGAGACCCAGTACTTC
CASSFQETQYF
>NA|TRBJ1-3|NA|TRBV7-3|13
TGTGCCAGCAGCCTAGGACGAGGAAACACCATATATTTT
CASSLGRGNTIYF
>TRBD1|TRBJ2-7|few|TRBV19|13
TGTGCCAGTAGTAAAGACAGGGCCTACGAGCAGTACTTC
CASSKDRAYEQYF
>NA|TRBJ1-1|few|TRBV7-9|12
TGTGCCAGCAGCTTAGAGGAGGGAGTAGCTTTCTTT
CASSLEEGVAFF
>NA|TRBJ2-3|NA|TRBV7-9|14
TGTGCCAGCAGCCCAGGGGACAGCACAGATACGCAGTATTTT
CASSPGDSTDTQYF
>NA|TRBJ1-1|NA|TRBV7-9|14
TGTGCCAGCAGCTTAAGGGGACAGAACACTGAAGCTTTCTTT
CASSLRGQNTEAFF
>TRBD2|TRBJ2-3|NA|TRBV4-1|14
TGCGCCAGCAGGGGGGAGGGCCAAACAGATACGCAGTATTTT
CASRGEGQTDTQYF
>NA|TRBJ2-1|NA|TRBV18|16
TGTGCCAGCTCACCACCTCAAGGGGGTCGGCACAATGAGCAGTTCTTC
CASSPPQGGRHNEQFF
>NA|TRBJ2-2|NA|TRBV7-8|17
TGTGCCAGCAGCCAAAAGATGAGGGTTGGGGAGAGCGGGGAGCTGTTTTTT
CASSQKMRVGESGELFF
>TRBD2|TRBJ2-3|NA|TRBV6-2/TRBV6-3|16
TGTGCCAGCAGTCACCGGCTAGCGGGGGGGCTACTGACGCAGTATTTT
CASSHRLAGGLLTQYF
>TRBD1|TRBJ1-3|NA|TRBV6-5|15
TGTGCCATTTCGACAGGGGGCTTCTCTGGAAACACCATATATTTT
CAISTGGFSGNTIYF
>NA|TRBJ1-6|NA|TRBV9|16
TGTGCCAGCAGCGTAGGAGACACAGCCTATAATTCACCCCTCCACTTT
CASSVGDTAYNSPLHF
>NA|TRBJ2-7|NA|TRBV7-2|15
TGTGCCAGCAGCTTAGTCAGTGGGAGGTTCGACGAGCAGTACTTC
CASSLVSGRFDEQYF
>NA|TRBJ1-1|NA|TRBV4-3|13
TGCGCCAGCAGCCAAGCGATAGGGACTGAAGCTTTCTTT
CASSQAIGTEAFF
>NA|TRBJ2-5|once|TRBV5-4|15
TGTGCCAGCAGGAGGACCATTCGGACGGCGGAGACCCAGTACTTC
CASRRTIRTAETQYF
>TRBD1|TRBJ1-1|NA|TRBV27|17
TGTGCCAGCAGCCGCCTCGGGACAGCCCGAATGAACACTGAAGCTTTCTTT
CASSRLGTARMNTEAFF
>TRBD2|TRBJ2-2|NA|TRBV4-1|20
TGCGCCAGCAGCCCCCTCGGGGATCCCACTATAGCGGGAGGAAACGGGGAGCTGTTTTTT
CASSPLGDPTIAGGNGELFF
>TRBD1|TRBJ1-2|NA|TRBV6-2/TRBV6-3|15
TGTGCCAGCAGTCCAAGACAGGGGGCTGCATATGGCTACACCTTC
CASSPRQGAAYGYTF
>NA|TRBJ1-5|NA|TRBV19|15
TGTGCCAGTAGTCGGACGGCCCATAGCAATCAGCCCCAGCATTTT
CASSRTAHSNQPQHF
>NA|TRBJ1-5|few|TRBV18|13
TGTGCCAGCTCTCTGGAGAGGAATCAGCCCCAGCATTTT
CASSLERNQPQHF
>NA|TRBJ1-2|NA|TRBV6-6|13
TGTGCCAGCAGTTACGGCAGGGAATATGGCTACACCTTC
CASSYGREYGYTF
>TRBD1|TRBJ1-1|few|TRBV6-1|15
TGTGCCAGCAGTGAAGGACAGGGCGGGTGGACTGAAGCTTTCTTT
CASSEGQGGWTEAFF
>TRBD1|TRBJ2-1|NA|TRBV13|16
TGTGCCAGCAGCCCTAGACAGGGGCGTTCATCCAATGAGCAGTTCTTC
CASSPRQGRSSNEQFF
>NA|TRBJ1-5|NA|TRBV24-1|13
TGTGCCACCCGCGGACATAGCAATCAGCCCCAGCATTTT
CATRGHSNQPQHF
>NA|TRBJ1-2|NA|TRBV2|14
TGTGCCAGCACCGTCGATCCCCAGTCCTATGGCTACACCTTC
CASTVDPQSYGYTF
>NA|TRBJ1-2|NA|TRBV7-9|13
TGTGCCAGCAGGCATCACATGCAATATGGCTACACCTTC
CASRHHMQYGYTF
>TRBD1|TRBJ1-4|NA|TRBV5-1|14
TGCGCCAGCAGCCTAGGGACAGGGGATGAAAAACTGTTTTTT
CASSLGTGDEKLFF
>NA|TRBJ1-1|NA|TRBV21-1|16
TGTGCCAGCAGCAAAGGGAGGAAGACAGGGGGCACGAGTGCTTTCTTT
CASSKGRKTGGTSAFF
>TRBD1|TRBJ1-1|NA|TRBV6-5|15
TGTGCCAGCAGTCGGGGACAGACCGGGGGCACTGAAGCTTTCTTT
CASSRGQTGGTEAFF
>TRBD2|TRBJ2-3|NA|TRBV5-1|15
TGCGCCAGCAGCATTAGCGGGGATAGCACAGATACGCAGTATTTT
CASSISGDSTDTQYF
>NA|TRBJ2-5|NA|TRBV19|15
TGTGCCAGTAGTTCCGGGGGCGTCAACGGGGAGACCCAGTACTTC
CASSSGGVNGETQYF
>NA|TRBJ2-1|NA|TRBV11-2|16
TGTGCCAGCAGCTCCCTCTCGGGGGTTATGAGGAATGAGCAGTTCTTC
CASSSLSGVMRNEQFF
>NA|TRBJ1-1|NA|TRBV6-1|14
TGTGCCAGCAGTGAACGGTACCGGGGCACTGAAGCTTTCTTT
CASSERYRGTEAFF
>NA|TRBJ2-7|NA|TRBV5-1|16
TGCGCCAGCAGCTTAGTATCGGGGACGGAGTTCTACGAGCAGTACTTC
CASSLVSGTEFYEQYF
>TRBD1|TRBJ1-1|NA|TRBV27|17
TGTGCCAGCAGTTTCAGGCCGGGACAGGGAGGGTTCACTGAAGCTTTCTTT
CASSFRPGQGGFTEAFF
>NA|TRBJ2-7|NA|TRBV19|13
TGTGCCAGTTCGCTGGGGATTGGCTACGAGCAGTACTTC
CASSLGIGYEQYF
>TRBD1|TRBJ1-2|NA|TRBV28|14
TGTGCCAGCAGGCCGACAGGGCTTAAGGACGGCTACACCTTC
CASRPTGLKDGYTF
>TRBD1|TRBJ1-2|NA|TRBV18|17
TGTGCCAGCTCACCAGATGCCGGGACAGACCGATACTATGGCTACACCTTC
CASSPDAGTDRYYGYTF
>NA|TRBJ2-3|medium-sized|TRBV20-1|11
TGCAGCCACGCCAAGCTGGATACGCAGTATTTT
CSHAKLDTQYF
>TRBD2|TRBJ2-7|few|TRBV28|19
TGTGCCAGCAGGGGGGTGGGACTAGCGGGTGTTGGGGGCGTCTACGAGCAGTACTTC
CASRGVGLAGVGGVYEQYF
>TRBD1|TRBJ2-3|NA|TRBV5-8|16
TGTGCCAGCAGCAGACAGGGGTCTTCTAGCACAGATACGCAGTATTTT
CASSRQGSSSTDTQYF
>TRBD2|TRBJ2-1|few|TRBV2|14
TGTGCCAGCCAAAGGCGGCTAGCGGGGTCCGAGCAGTTCTTC
CASQRRLAGSEQFF
>NA|TRBJ1-6|NA|TRBV6-5|16
TGTGCCAGCAGTTTGAGAGGGGATGCCTATAATTCACCCCTCCACTTT
CASSLRGDAYNSPLHF
>NA|TRBJ2-3|NA|TRBV2|16
TGTGCCAGCACGGTCGACGATGAGTATAGCACAGATACGCAGTATTTT
CASTVDDEYSTDTQYF
>TRBD1|TRBJ2-7|NA|TRBV19|15
TGTGCCAGTAGTCCCCGACAGGGGGTGATGGTCGAGCAGTACTTC
CASSPRQGVMVEQYF
>TRBD2|TRBJ2-1|NA|TRBV5-1|15
TGCGCCAGCAGCTGGTCTGCGGGAGTCGACAATGAGCAGTTCTTC
CASSWSAGVDNEQFF
>TRBD2|TRBJ2-1|NA|TRBV6-5|13
TGTGCCAGCTTGGCTAGCGGGACGGACGAGCAGTTCTTC
CASLASGTDEQFF
>NA|TRBJ2-7|few|TRBV7-3|14
TGTGCCAGCAGCCCGGGGTCTCCTCCTTACGAGCAGTACTTC
CASSPGSPPYEQYF